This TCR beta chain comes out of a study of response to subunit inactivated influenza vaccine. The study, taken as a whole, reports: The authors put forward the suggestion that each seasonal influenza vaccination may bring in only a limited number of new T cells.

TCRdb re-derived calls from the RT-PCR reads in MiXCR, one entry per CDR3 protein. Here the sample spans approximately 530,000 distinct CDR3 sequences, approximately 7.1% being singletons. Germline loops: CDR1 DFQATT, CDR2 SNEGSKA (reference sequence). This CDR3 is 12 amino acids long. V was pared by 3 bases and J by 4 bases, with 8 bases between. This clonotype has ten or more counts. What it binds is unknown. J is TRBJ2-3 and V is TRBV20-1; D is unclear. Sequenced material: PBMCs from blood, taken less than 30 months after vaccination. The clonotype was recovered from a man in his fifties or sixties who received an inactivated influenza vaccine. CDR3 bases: TGCAGTGCTAGTTTTGGGCCAGATACGCAGTATTTT. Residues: CSASFGPDTQYF.